This T cell receptor (beta chain) came from a study of shared clonotypes between healthy human individuals. Study-wide findings and caveats: It was the few donors that limited the genetic and exposure-history diversity represented.

About this clone itself: Its antigen is not known.

Method: immunoSEQ multiplex PCR; TCRdb's copy keeps in-frame clones and lacks some. In the table there are some 2 million clones, over 85% of which are singletons. The TCR originated in a young man in good health. Sequenced: naive CD4+ T cells sorted from blood. The subset is: CD45RA+ positively selected.

The CDR3 reads CASSVSTSTDTQYF. CDR3 nucleotide sequence: TGTGCCAGCAGCGTCAGTACTAGCACAGATACGCAGTATTTT. V is TRBV7-9 and J is TRBJ2-3, with D hard to call. There are 14 residues in the CDR3. Per germline, CDR1 SEHNR and CDR2 FQNEAQ (reference sequence). The V end was cut by 5 bases, the J end by 0 bases, with 9 bases between.